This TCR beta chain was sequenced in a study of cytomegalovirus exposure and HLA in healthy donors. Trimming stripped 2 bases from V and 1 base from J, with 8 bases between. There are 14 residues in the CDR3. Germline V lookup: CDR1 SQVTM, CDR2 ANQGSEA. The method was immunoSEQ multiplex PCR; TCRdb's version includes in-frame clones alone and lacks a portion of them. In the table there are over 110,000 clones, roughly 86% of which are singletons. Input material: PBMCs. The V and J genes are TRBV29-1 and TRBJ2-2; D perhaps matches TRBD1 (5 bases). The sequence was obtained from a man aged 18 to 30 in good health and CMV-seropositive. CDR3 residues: CSVEKTVNTGELFF. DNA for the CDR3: TGCAGCGTTGAAAAGACAGTGAACACCGGGGAGCTGTTTTTT.